This TCR beta chain was recovered during a study of siplizumab effects on memory and regulatory T cells. Broader study findings: Only a minority of proliferating CD4+ or CD8+ clones had an assignable naive or memory phenotype, with roughly 80-95% lacking one. Alloreactive sequences from unstimulated CD4+ memory cells fell significantly with siplizumab. Whether proliferating Tregs in siplizumab cultures suppress was not functionally confirmed. With siplizumab, mappable alloreactive CD4+ clones averaged around 70% Treg-derived, versus under 30% in controls.

As to this clone: The antigen is unknown.

Per the germline V gene, CDR1 is SEHNR and CDR2 is FQNEAQ (reference sequence). CDR3 length: 15 amino acids. V was pared by 5 bases and J by 5 bases, with 6 bases of the junction left unmatched. Measured with immunoSEQ multiplex PCR; TCRdb has only the in-frame clones, and not every one. The table includes some 100,000 clones, roughly 93% detected once. Source material: CD8+ T cells sorted from blood. The chain employs TRBV7-9 and TRBJ2-1; 10 bases map to TRBD2. The TCR originated in a human donor in good health. This CDR3 is CASSRTSGGNNEQFF. The CDR3 DNA follows: TGTGCCAGCAGCCGGACTAGCGGAGGGAACAATGAGCAGTTCTTC.